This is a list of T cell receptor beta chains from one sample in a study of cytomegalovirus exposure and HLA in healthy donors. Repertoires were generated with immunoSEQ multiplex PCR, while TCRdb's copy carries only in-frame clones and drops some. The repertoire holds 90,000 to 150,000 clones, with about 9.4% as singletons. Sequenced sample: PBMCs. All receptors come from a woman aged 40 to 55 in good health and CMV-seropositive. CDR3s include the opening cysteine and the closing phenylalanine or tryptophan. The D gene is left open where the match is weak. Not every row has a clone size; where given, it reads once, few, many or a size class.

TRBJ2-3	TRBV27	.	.	TGTGCCAGCACCCCATCTCAAAATTTTGGGGGGGATACGCAGTATTTT	CASTPSQNFGGDTQYF
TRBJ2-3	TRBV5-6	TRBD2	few	TGTGCCAGCAGCTTGTCGGGTAGCGGGGTTTCAGATACGCAGTATTTT	CASSLSGSGVSDTQYF
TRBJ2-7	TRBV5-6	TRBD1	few	TGTGCCAGCAGCATGGGACAGCTTACCTACGAGCAGTACTTC	CASSMGQLTYEQYF
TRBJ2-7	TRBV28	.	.	TGTGCCAGCAGCGGTTCTTACAAGGGGGGGAGCTCCTACGAGCAGTACTTC	CASSGSYKGGSSYEQYF
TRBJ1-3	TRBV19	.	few	TGTGCCAGTAGTCCCAGAGGCGGCTCTGGAAACACCATATATTTT	CASSPRGGSGNTIYF
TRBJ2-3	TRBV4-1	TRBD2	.	TGCGCCAGCAGCCAAGGGACTAGCGGCCCATCGTATAAGCAGTATTTT	CASSQGTSGPSYKQYF
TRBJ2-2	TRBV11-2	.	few	TGTGCCAGCAGCTTAGAGAGAGGCGGGGAGCTGTTTTTT	CASSLERGGELFF
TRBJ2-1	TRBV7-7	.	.	TGTGCCAGCAGCTTAGGTAGCGGCTCCTACAATGAGCAGTTCTTC	CASSLGSGSYNEQFF
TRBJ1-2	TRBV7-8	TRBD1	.	TGTGCCAGCAGCGGCCAGGGGGTACCCTTTATCTATGGCTACACCTTC	CASSGQGVPFIYGYTF
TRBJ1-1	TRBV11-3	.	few	TGTGCCAGCAGCTCCTCCCTGGGCGACACTGAAGCTTTCTTT	CASSSSLGDTEAFF
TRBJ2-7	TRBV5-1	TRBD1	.	TGCGCCAGCAGCTTACTTTTGGGGAGGGACAGGGGCGAGCAGCACTTC	CASSLLLGRDRGEQHF
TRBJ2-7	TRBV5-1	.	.	TGCGCCAGCAGCCTGACGGGATCACCCTTCTCCTACGAGCAGTACTTC	CASSLTGSPFSYEQYF
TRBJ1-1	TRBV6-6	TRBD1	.	TGTGCCAGCAGCCGTCCGACCGACAGGGTTGAAGCTTTCTTT	CASSRPTDRVEAFF
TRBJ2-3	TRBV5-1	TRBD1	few	TGCGCCAGCAGCTCACCCAGGACAGGGGATCTGACAGATACGCAGTATTTT	CASSSPRTGDLTDTQYF
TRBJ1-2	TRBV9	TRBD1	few	TGTGCCAGCACCGCCGGACAGGGCCCTAACTATGGCTACACCTTC	CASTAGQGPNYGYTF
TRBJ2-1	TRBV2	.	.	TGTGCCAGCAGTGACGGGTCCTACAATGAGCAGTTCTTC	CASSDGSYNEQFF
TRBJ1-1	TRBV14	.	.	TGTGCCAGCAGCCACAGATCCACTGAAGCTTTCTTT	CASSHRSTEAFF
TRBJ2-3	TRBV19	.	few	TGTGCCAGTAGGTGGACTCGAGGGACAGATACGCAGTATTTT	CASRWTRGTDTQYF
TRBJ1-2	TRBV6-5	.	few	TGTGCCAGCAGTTACTCAGGCGGACTAAACTATGGCTACACCTTC	CASSYSGGLNYGYTF
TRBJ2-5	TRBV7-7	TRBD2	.	TGTGCCAGCAGCTTGGGCAGGACTAGCGGACAAGAGACCCAGTACTTC	CASSLGRTSGQETQYF
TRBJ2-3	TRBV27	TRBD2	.	TGTGCCAGCAGCCCACCGGGACTAGCGGGGGGGTCCACAGATACGCAGTATTTT	CASSPPGLAGGSTDTQYF
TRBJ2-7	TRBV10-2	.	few	TGCGCCAGCAACAGGCAGGGGGGTCACGAGCAGTACTTC	CASNRQGGHEQYF
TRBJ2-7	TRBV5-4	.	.	TGTGCCAGCAGCGTATTGGGTCGGGGTGCTTCCTACGAGCAGTACTTC	CASSVLGRGASYEQYF
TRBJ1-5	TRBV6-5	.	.	TGTGCCAGCAGCCTCCACAGGGATCAGCCCCAGCATTTT	CASSLHRDQPQHF
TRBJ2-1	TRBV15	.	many	TGTGCCACCAGCAGAGATGGCGGGATGGATGAGCAGTTCTTC	CATSRDGGMDEQFF
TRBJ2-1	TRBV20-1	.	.	TGCAGTGCAAAGGGGTACTATGAGCAGTTCTTC	CSAKGYYEQFF
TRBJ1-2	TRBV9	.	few	TGTGCCAGCAGCGTAGGGGGCGTGACTGCTGGCTACACCTTC	CASSVGGVTAGYTF
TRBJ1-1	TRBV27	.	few	TGTGCCAGCAGTTTATGGGAAGGGGACACTGAAGCTTTCTTT	CASSLWEGDTEAFF
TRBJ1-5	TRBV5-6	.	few	TGTGCCAGCAGTCGGGACACCGATCAGCCCCAGCATTTT	CASSRDTDQPQHF
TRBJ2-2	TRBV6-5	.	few	TGTGCCAGCAGTTACCAACAGGGTAGGACCGGGGAGCTGTTTTTT	CASSYQQGRTGELFF
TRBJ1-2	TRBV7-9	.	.	TGTGCCAGCAGCTTAGCACCGGGGTCGTTGGGCTACACCTTC	CASSLAPGSLGYTF
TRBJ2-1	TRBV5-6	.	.	TGTGCCAGCAGACTCTTGACAGAGCAGTTCTTC	CASRLLTEQFF
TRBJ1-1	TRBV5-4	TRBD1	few	TGTGCCACCTTCCCCGCCGGGACAGGGCTGAACACTGAAGCTTTCTTT	CATFPAGTGLNTEAFF
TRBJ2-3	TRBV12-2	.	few	TGTGCAAGTCGCTTCCACCGAGCGTGCCCAGCGCAGTATTTT	CASRFHRACPAQYF
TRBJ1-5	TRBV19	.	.	TGTGCCAGTAACGACCCGGGGATGACGGGGGGGAATCAGCCCCAGCATTTT	CASNDPGMTGGNQPQHF
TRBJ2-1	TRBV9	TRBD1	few	TGTGCCAGCAGCGCACCCCGAAACAGGGGTTACAATGAGCAGTTCTTC	CASSAPRNRGYNEQFF
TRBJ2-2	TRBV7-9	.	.	TGTGCCAGCAGCCCGGGGACAAACACCGGGGAGCTGTTTTTT	CASSPGTNTGELFF
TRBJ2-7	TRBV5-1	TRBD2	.	TGCGCCAGCAGCTTAGCGGGGGGCCTTACCTACGAGCAGTACTTC	CASSLAGGLTYEQYF
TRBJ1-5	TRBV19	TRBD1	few	TGTGCCAGTGTGGGGGGGACAGGGGTGATTCGGAGCAATCAGCCCCAGCATTTT	CASVGGTGVIRSNQPQHF
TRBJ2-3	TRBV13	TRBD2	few	TGTGCCAGCAGACCAACCGCGGGGGGTAGCACAGATACGCAGTATTTT	CASRPTAGGSTDTQYF
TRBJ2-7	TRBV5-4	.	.	TGTGCCAGCAGCTTCGACAACACCGAAAGCTCCTACGAGCAGTACTTC	CASSFDNTESSYEQYF
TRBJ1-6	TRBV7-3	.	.	TGTGCCAGCAGCATTTCAGGGGCTCTTTCACCCCTCCACTTT	CASSISGALSPLHF